A single T cell receptor (beta chain) is shown here with its context. Cyclophosphamide on days +3 and +4 followed busulfan-fludarabine conditioning and a marrow graft. Method: immunoSEQ multiplex PCR; TCRdb's copy keeps in-frame clones and lacks some. The table has about 6,900 clones, just under 85% seen once. This specimen comes from a study of T cells after posttransplantation cyclophosphamide. Germline CDR1 is SNHLY and CDR2 is FYNNEI. This CDR3 contains 15 residues. Unmatched junction bases numbered 6, after V lost 6 bases and J lost 2 bases. The chain uses TRBV2 and TRBJ1-5; 8 bases agree with TRBD1. The input for sequencing was CD8+ T cells sorted from PBMCs, taken 1404 days after allogeneic stem cell transplant with posttransplant cyclophosphamide. This receptor was identified in a female patient aged 45-60 years who received an allogeneic stem cell transplant from a related donor, was CMV-positive, and had no GVHD. T cells may partly derive from the graft donor. In DNA, the CDR3 is TGTGCCAGCAGCGATATGACAGGGGGCAATCAGCCCCAGCATTTT. Protein product: CASSDMTGGNQPQHF.